Listed below are T cell receptor beta chains from one sample, sequenced in a study of lymphopenia after photon versus proton radiotherapy. The assay was immunoSEQ multiplex PCR, and TCRdb's table has in-frame clones only and misses some. The top ten hold about 4.3% of the sample, which has about 160,000 clones, around nine tenths seen once. Sequencing used peripheral blood, obtained from a patient treated with photon-based radiotherapy. The receptors were gathered from a man in his fifties or sixties with gastric cancer. CDR3s include the opening cysteine and the closing phenylalanine or tryptophan. D genes are given only for firm matches. Clone size, where shown, is once, few, many, or a class for clones that have expanded.

v_call: TRBV5-4
d_call: -
clone_size: once
j_call: TRBJ2-1
cdr3_nt: TGTGCCAGCAGCACCTCCATAGCTGAATTCCACAATGAGCAGTTCTTC
cdr3_aa: CASSTSIAEFHNEQFF

v_call: TRBV28
d_call: TRBD1
clone_size: -
j_call: TRBJ2-2
cdr3_nt: TGTGCCAGCAGTTTTAAGGACAGGGTGACCGGGGAGCTGTTTTTT
cdr3_aa: CASSFKDRVTGELFF

v_call: TRBV7-9
d_call: -
clone_size: -
j_call: TRBJ2-2
cdr3_nt: TGTGCCAGCAGCTTTGTAGAGCTGTTTTTT
cdr3_aa: CASSFVELFF

v_call: TRBV5-1
d_call: -
clone_size: -
j_call: TRBJ2-3
cdr3_nt: TGCGCCAGCACATCCACTAGAGGGGGCACAGATACGCAGTATTTT
cdr3_aa: CASTSTRGGTDTQYF

v_call: TRBV5-8
d_call: -
clone_size: once
j_call: TRBJ2-1
cdr3_nt: TGTGCCAGCAGCTTCTACTCGCATGAGCAGTTCTTC
cdr3_aa: CASSFYSHEQFF

v_call: TRBV19
d_call: -
clone_size: few
j_call: TRBJ1-5
cdr3_nt: TGTGCCAGTAGCGGTTGGACGGGGAGCAATCAGCCCCAGCATTTT
cdr3_aa: CASSGWTGSNQPQHF

v_call: TRBV30
d_call: TRBD1
clone_size: -
j_call: TRBJ1-4
cdr3_nt: TGTGCCTGGAGCTTCTCGCCTCAGGGGGCAGGTGAAAAACTGTTTTTT
cdr3_aa: CAWSFSPQGAGEKLFF

v_call: TRBV7-2
d_call: -
clone_size: -
j_call: TRBJ2-1
cdr3_nt: TGTGCCAGCAGGCCCCCTTATCAGGGAAGGAGCTCCTACAATGAGCAGTTCTTC
cdr3_aa: CASRPPYQGRSSYNEQFF

v_call: TRBV6-1
d_call: -
clone_size: once
j_call: TRBJ2-2
cdr3_nt: TGTGCCAGCAGTGTCCCAACGAACACCGGGGAGCTGTTTTTT
cdr3_aa: CASSVPTNTGELFF

v_call: TRBV6-5
d_call: -
clone_size: -
j_call: TRBJ2-5
cdr3_nt: TGTGCCAGCAGTCCCACGGGGCCCCGCCGGACCCAGTACTTC
cdr3_aa: CASSPTGPRRTQYF

v_call: TRBV19
d_call: TRBD2
clone_size: -
j_call: TRBJ2-1
cdr3_nt: TGTGCCAGTAGTATAGAGGGGGGGCTAGCGGGAGGGCGGAATGAGCAGTTCTTC
cdr3_aa: CASSIEGGLAGGRNEQFF

v_call: TRBV27
d_call: -
clone_size: -
j_call: TRBJ2-6
cdr3_nt: TGTGCCAGCAGTACCCATGGGGCTGGGGCCAACGTCCTGACTTTC
cdr3_aa: CASSTHGAGANVLTF

v_call: TRBV28
d_call: -
clone_size: -
j_call: TRBJ2-7
cdr3_nt: TGTGCCAGCAGTTTACCCGGGACAGCGGGCCACGAGCAGTACTTC
cdr3_aa: CASSLPGTAGHEQYF

v_call: TRBV28
d_call: -
clone_size: -
j_call: TRBJ2-5
cdr3_nt: TGTGCCAGCAGCCGAGAGGTGACCCAGTACTTC
cdr3_aa: CASSREVTQYF

v_call: TRBV5-1
d_call: -
clone_size: -
j_call: TRBJ2-7
cdr3_nt: TGCGCCAGCAGCTTGGATGGGACCCCATACGAGCAGTACTTC
cdr3_aa: CASSLDGTPYEQYF

v_call: TRBV5-1
d_call: -
clone_size: -
j_call: TRBJ1-2
cdr3_nt: TGCGCCAGCAGCTTGGACGGGGGTACCAGCTATGGCTACACCTTC
cdr3_aa: CASSLDGGTSYGYTF

v_call: TRBV27
d_call: -
clone_size: -
j_call: TRBJ1-1
cdr3_nt: TGTGCCAGCAGTTTATCCCCCAAGAACACTGAAGCTTTCTTT
cdr3_aa: CASSLSPKNTEAFF

v_call: TRBV7-9
d_call: TRBD1
clone_size: -
j_call: TRBJ1-1
cdr3_nt: TGTGCCAGCAGCTCAAGAACCCAGGGGGGCACTGAAGCTTTCTTT
cdr3_aa: CASSSRTQGGTEAFF

v_call: TRBV19
d_call: TRBD1
clone_size: -
j_call: TRBJ1-4
cdr3_nt: TGTGCCAGTAGTATAACAGGGGGCGTTGAAAAACTGTTTTTT
cdr3_aa: CASSITGGVEKLFF

v_call: TRBV7-6
d_call: -
clone_size: -
j_call: TRBJ2-1
cdr3_nt: TGTGCCAGCAGCACTATTTTCTTCAATGAGCAGTTCTTC
cdr3_aa: CASSTIFFNEQFF

v_call: TRBV4-1
d_call: -
clone_size: -
j_call: TRBJ2-3
cdr3_nt: TGCGCCAGCAGCCCTTTCCCCGGGACCCAAAGCACAGATACGCAGTATTTT
cdr3_aa: CASSPFPGTQSTDTQYF

v_call: TRBV29-1
d_call: TRBD1
clone_size: -
j_call: TRBJ2-4
cdr3_nt: TGCAGCGTTGAATGGGGACAGAAAAACATTCAGTACTTC
cdr3_aa: CSVEWGQKNIQYF

v_call: TRBV6-4
d_call: -
clone_size: -
j_call: TRBJ2-3
cdr3_nt: TGTGCCAGCAGGACCGAGGACAGCCTCACAGATACGCAGTATTTT
cdr3_aa: CASRTEDSLTDTQYF

v_call: TRBV10-3
d_call: -
clone_size: -
j_call: TRBJ1-5
cdr3_nt: TGTGCCATCAGTGAACAGCTCAATCAGCCCCAGCATTTT
cdr3_aa: CAISEQLNQPQHF

v_call: TRBV30
d_call: TRBD1
clone_size: -
j_call: TRBJ1-1
cdr3_nt: TGTGCCTGGAGTCGGGGACAGGGTGGCACTGAAGCTTTCTTT
cdr3_aa: CAWSRGQGGTEAFF

v_call: TRBV5-1
d_call: TRBD1
clone_size: -
j_call: TRBJ1-1
cdr3_nt: TGCGCCAGCAGAACGACCTTCAGGGGGCTGACTGAAGCTTTCTTT
cdr3_aa: CASRTTFRGLTEAFF

v_call: TRBV10-3
d_call: -
clone_size: few
j_call: TRBJ2-3
cdr3_nt: TGTGCCATCGCTGGCGGGTCCACAGATACGCAGTATTTT
cdr3_aa: CAIAGGSTDTQYF

v_call: TRBV2
d_call: TRBD1
clone_size: once
j_call: TRBJ2-7
cdr3_nt: TGTGCCAGCAGTGAAGTGGGGCAGGGACAGTGCCGCTTC
cdr3_aa: CASSEVGQGQCRF

v_call: TRBV4-3
d_call: TRBD1
clone_size: -
j_call: TRBJ2-3
cdr3_nt: TGCGCCAGCAGCCAAGATCGGGGACAGATCTTAACAGATACGCAGTATTTT
cdr3_aa: CASSQDRGQILTDTQYF

v_call: TRBV15
d_call: TRBD1
clone_size: -
j_call: TRBJ2-7
cdr3_nt: TGTGCCACCACCGACGGGACAGGGCTCTCCTACGAGCAGTACTTC
cdr3_aa: CATTDGTGLSYEQYF

v_call: TRBV5-4
d_call: -
clone_size: -
j_call: TRBJ2-6
cdr3_nt: TGTGCCAGCAGCTTATCGGTCGGGGCCGGGGCCAACGTCCTGACTTTC
cdr3_aa: CASSLSVGAGANVLTF

v_call: TRBV30
d_call: TRBD1
clone_size: -
j_call: TRBJ2-7
cdr3_nt: TGTGCCTGGAGTAACGATATAAAGGACAGGGGCTACGAGCAGTACTTC
cdr3_aa: CAWSNDIKDRGYEQYF

v_call: TRBV27
d_call: -
clone_size: -
j_call: TRBJ2-7
cdr3_nt: TGTGCCAGCAGTTCACGCCGGCCCCACCACGAGCAGTACTTC
cdr3_aa: CASSSRRPHHEQYF

v_call: TRBV28
d_call: -
clone_size: once
j_call: TRBJ1-4
cdr3_nt: TGTGCCAGCAGTGTTATAAATGAAAAACTGTTTTTT
cdr3_aa: CASSVINEKLFF

v_call: TRBV7-7
d_call: -
clone_size: -
j_call: TRBJ2-7
cdr3_nt: TGTGCCAGCAGCTTGGACAGTTCCTACGAGCAGTACTTC
cdr3_aa: CASSLDSSYEQYF

v_call: TRBV5-6
d_call: -
clone_size: -
j_call: TRBJ2-7
cdr3_nt: TGTGCCAGCAGCCCGGGGTTCGCCTACGAGCAGTACTTC
cdr3_aa: CASSPGFAYEQYF

v_call: TRBV27
d_call: -
clone_size: -
j_call: TRBJ1-2
cdr3_nt: TGTGCCAGCAGTTCGTCATCCTATGGCTACACCTTC
cdr3_aa: CASSSSSYGYTF